A single sample gave rise to the 8 T cell receptor beta chains below, sequenced in a study of OX40 agonist ivuxolimab in advanced cancers. The table came from immunoSEQ multiplex PCR; TCRdb's copy has only in-frame clones and leaves some out. Found here are some 50,000 clones, approximately 78% of them singletons; the top ten hold 0.69%. The source material was CD4+ or CD8+ T cells sorted from blood, sampled in a trial of the OX40 agonist ivuxolimab. The receptors were sampled from an adult with an advanced solid tumor such as melanoma, head and neck, liver or kidney cancer.

This chain uses TRBV7-8 with TRBJ2-2, with a weak D call TRBD1 (5 bases). CDR3 length: 14 amino acids. Trimming pared 8 bases from V and 2 bases from J, leaving 12 bases between. The V gene's germline CDR1 is SGHVS and CDR2 FQNEAQ. The CDR3 DNA follows: TGTGCCAGCGGAACAGGTTCAAACACCGGGGAGCTGTTTTTT. It specifies CASGTGSNTGELFF. The whole variable domain, remainder taken from reference TRBV7-8 and TRBJ2-2, is GAGVSQSPRYKVAKRGQDVALRCDPISGHVSLFWYQQALGQGPEFLTYFQNEAQLDKSGLPSDRFFAERPEGSVSTLKIQRTQQEDSAVYLCASGTGSNTGELFFGEGSRLTVL.

The CDR3 DNA is TGTGCCAGCAAGGGCAGGGGTCGTGAGAACACTGAAGCTTTCTTT. The encoded protein is CASKGRGRENTEAFF. This chain links TRBV6-6 with TRBJ1-1, with D perhaps matching TRBD1 (6 bases). V was cut by 7 bases and J by 1 base, with 16 bases left in between. Germline V gene sequence: CDR1 MNHNY, CDR2 SVGAGI (reference sequence). The CDR3 has 15 amino acids.

This chain uses TRBV5-1 with TRBJ2-7; D not certain. This CDR3 is 14 amino acids long. CDR1 is SGHRS and CDR2 is YFSETQ in the germline V gene. V was cut by 3 bases and J by 0 bases, with 10 bases left in between. In DNA, the CDR3 is TGCGCCAGCAGCTCGGATACGGGCTCCTACGAGCAGTACTTC. Amino acids: CASSSDTGSYEQYF.

This rearrangement joins TRBV5-4 to TRBJ2-7, with 9 positions matching TRBD1. From germline, CDR1 is SGHNT and CDR2 YYREEE (reference sequence). The CDR3 length is 14 residues. J lost 6 bases, V lost 4 bases, and 8 bases had no gene match. The CDR3 bases are TGTGCCAGCAGCCTGGCCGGGACAGGGCGCGAGCAGTACTTC. Amino acid sequence: CASSLAGTGREQYF.

V usage is TRBV11-3 and J usage is TRBJ2-7; no firm D call. The V and J ends lost 7 bases and 2 bases respectively, with 9 bases between them. The CDR3 extends over 12 amino acids. Germline CDR1 and CDR2: SGHNT and YENEEA. The CDR3 DNA is TGTGCCAGCACCTATTCCACCTACGAGCAGTACTTC. Translated: CASTYSTYEQYF.

The chain uses TRBV7-2 and TRBJ2-3; TRBD2 agrees at 7 bases. Germline loops: CDR1 SGHTA, CDR2 FQGNSA. The CDR3 is 15 residues long. V lost 0 bases and J lost 2; bases outside the gene matches: 2. The CDR3 nucleotides read TGTGCCAGCAGCTTAGCGGGGAGGGTCACAGATACGCAGTATTTT. It codes for CASSLAGRVTDTQYF. Full variable domain (missing parts from reference TRBV7-2 and TRBJ2-3): GAGVSQSPSNKVTEKGKDVELRCDPISGHTALYWYRQSLGQGLEFLIYFQGNSAPDKSGLPSDRFSAERTGGSVSTLTIQRTQQEDSAVYLCASSLAGRVTDTQYFGPGTRLTVL.

The chain couples TRBV7-9 to TRBJ2-1; 14 bases are shared with TRBD2. The CDR3 has 16 residues. Germline lookup yields CDR1 SEHNR and CDR2 FQNEAQ (reference sequence). With 4 bases clipped from V and 7 bases from J, the junction kept 6 bases outside the gene matches. CDR3 sequence (DNA): TGTGCCAGCAGCTCGGGACTAGCGGGGGTAAGAAATGAGCAGTTCTTC. Translating it yields CASSSGLAGVRNEQFF.

The chain employs TRBV19 and TRBJ1-1; 8 bases line up with TRBD1. Germline V lookup: CDR1 LNHDA, CDR2 SQIVND (reference sequence). Trimming removed 5 bases from V and 0 bases from J; junction bases left unmatched: 8. The CDR3 consists of 16 residues. DNA for the CDR3: TGTGCCAGTAGTTTCCCACAGGGGGTGATGAACACTGAAGCTTTCTTT. Its translation is CASSFPQGVMNTEAFF. Filled out from reference TRBV19 and TRBJ1-1, the complete variable domain reads DGGITQSPKYLFRKEGQNVTLSCEQNLNHDAMYWYRQDPGQGLRLIYYSQIVNDFQKGDIAEGYSVSREKKESFPLTVTSAQKNPTAFYLCASSFPQGVMNTEAFFGQGTRLTVV.